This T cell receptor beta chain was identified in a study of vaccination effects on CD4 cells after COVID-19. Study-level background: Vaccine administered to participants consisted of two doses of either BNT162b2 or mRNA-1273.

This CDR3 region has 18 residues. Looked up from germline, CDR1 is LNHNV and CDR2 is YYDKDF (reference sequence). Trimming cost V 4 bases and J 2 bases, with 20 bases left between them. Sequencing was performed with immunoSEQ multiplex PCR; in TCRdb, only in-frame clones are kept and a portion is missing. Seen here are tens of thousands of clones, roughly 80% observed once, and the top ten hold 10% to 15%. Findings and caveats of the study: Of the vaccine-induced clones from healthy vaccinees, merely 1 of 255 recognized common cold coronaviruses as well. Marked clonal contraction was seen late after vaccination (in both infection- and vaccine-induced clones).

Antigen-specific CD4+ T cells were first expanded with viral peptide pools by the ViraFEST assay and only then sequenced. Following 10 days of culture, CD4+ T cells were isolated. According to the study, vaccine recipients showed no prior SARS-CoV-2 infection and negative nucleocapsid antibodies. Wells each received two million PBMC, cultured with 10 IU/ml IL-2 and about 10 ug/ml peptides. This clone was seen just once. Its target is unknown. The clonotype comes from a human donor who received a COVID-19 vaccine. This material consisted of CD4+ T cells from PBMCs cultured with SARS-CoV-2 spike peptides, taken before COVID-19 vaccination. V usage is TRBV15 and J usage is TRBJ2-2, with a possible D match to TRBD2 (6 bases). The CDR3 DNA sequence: TGTGCCACCAGCATCTGGTGGGGGGAGTCTGGTAACACCGGGGAGCTGTTTTTT. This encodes CATSIWWGESGNTGELFF.